The source of this T cell receptor (beta chain) is a study of Ad26.COV2.S vaccination and SARS-CoV-2 variants. This table comes from immunoSEQ multiplex PCR, and its TCRdb copy is limited to in-frame clones, with some not included. The top ten hold 3% to 3.5% of the sample, which has about 410,000 clones, around 85% seen once. The V end lost 2 bases, the J end lost 4 bases, and 9 bases lay between the germline ends. This CDR3 contains 14 residues. CDR1 is SGHTA, CDR2 FQGNSA, per germline. Sample treatment: roughly 19 received Ad26.COV2.S at low or high dose, single or two shots; 5 received placebo; per-sample allocation not given. Samples came from day 63 after the first vaccine or placebo injection.

The clonotype comes from a person aged 18-60 years who received the Ad26.COV2.S COVID-19 vaccine or a placebo. The chain uses TRBV7-2 and TRBJ1-5; D not certain. Source: peripheral blood, taken in a trial of Ad26.COV2.S vaccine versus placebo. For the CDR3, the DNA is TGTGCCAGCAGCTTATCCCGGGGAAATCAGCCCCAGCATTTT. Its translation: CASSLSRGNQPQHF.